In its sample, the clone carrying this T cell receptor beta chain was seen once. The antigen is unknown. A much larger clonotype is one base distant, so this may be a read error. The second PCR ran roughly 6 to 11 cycles with a sample-barcoded 5' primer and J-beta primers. From the 5' RACE reads, TCRdb called clonotypes with MiXCR, one entry per CDR3 protein. This sample has approximately 1,100,000 distinct CDR3 sequences; 45% occur once, and the top ten carry 18%. These data belong to a study of blood T cells in healthy people across ages. Each donor had approximately 10 milliliters of peripheral blood drawn. Study-wide points: Any conclusive comparison of naive versus antigen-experienced cells was prevented by using unsorted PBMCs.

The sequenced material came from blood. This clonotype was obtained from an older woman in good health.

The CDR3, as DNA: TGCAGCGTTCGGGCTAGCGGCACAGATATGCAGTATTTT. Translating gives CSVRASGTDMQYF. V and J are TRBV29-1 and TRBJ2-3; 7 bases fit TRBD2. The CDR3 extends over 13 amino acids. The germline V gene encodes CDR1 SQVTM and CDR2 ANQGSEA.